This TCR beta chain was sequenced for a study of long-term antiretroviral therapy in people with HIV (dated 2022 in TCRdb). Regarding the study in general: The earliest samples were collected approximately a decade before the 2015 WHO recommendation for immediate ART, a period when ART was typically delayed until CD4 counts fell. Whether ART initiation and durable HIV suppression were associated with changes in peripheral blood TRB repertoire composition and diversity was tested in a retrospective serial study. A total of under 250 cryopreserved PBMC samples were contributed to the cohort by 30 adults with confirmed HIV infection, with samples collected serially over a mean of around 6 years (range 1-12). Among the 25 to 35 participants with HIV, more than ten were female. Test extractions of a monoclonal T-cell line alongside fewer than 40 polyclonal samples showed no cross-contamination during QIAcube processing.

Measured from the cysteine to the phenylalanine, the CDR3 is 13 residues long. Here the CDR3 DNA is all that survives: 39 bases in frame from base 1. CDR1 and CDR2 were assigned from the germline V gene as MGHRA and YSYEKL. V is clipped by 6 bases and J by 2 bases, and the sequence between their germline boundaries is 11 bases long. The immunoSEQ hsTCRB v3.0 assay was used at survey level resolution to sequence the TRB variable region. The targeted TRB sequencing depth was about 40,000-55,000 T-cell genomes per sample. TRB libraries were pooled and sequenced on an Illumina MiSeq using a v3 150-cycle kit. Regarding the original processing steps: Repertoire analysis was run in R within a reproducible Nextflow workflow that covered QC, data transformation and analysis. LymphoSeq2, an R package for exploring AIRR-Seq data, was used to implement the custom analyses. A handful of samples that produced fewer than 5000 total TRB sequences were removed, so 180 or so HIV repertoires were analyzed. Of the 188 retained HIV repertoires, about 61 were collected before and more than 120 after ART initiation. Repertoires were downsampled to 5000 TRB nucleotide sequences, and summary statistics were averaged over 100 downsampling iterations. TRB sequences were retained for analysis only if CDR3 regions of at least seven amino acids were present. Two measures captured diversity: a Shannon entropy-derived clonality score and the Gini coefficient. In repertoire networks, the top 5000 CDR3 amino acid sequences were linked whenever an edit distance of one separated two sequences. GLIPH2 predicted antigen specificity groups and MHC restriction for TRB CDR3 amino acid sequences. To flag known associations with CMV, EBV, HIV or tissue antigens, CDR3 amino acid sequences were compared against VDJdb and McPAS-TCR. Pre-ART, post-ART and control groups were compared with Wilcoxon signed-rank tests and Holm-Bonferroni correction. TCRdb took over this immuneACCESS table, retaining in-frame rearrangements with V and J assigned. Such tables are incomplete; in checked studies, under half of the missing clones stem from an unresolved V gene, and the remainder is unexplained. For V, J and clone size, that table is used; D and trimming come from the DNA. The sample table shows approximately 18,000 clones, and 79% are seen once. The ten top clones hold roughly a tenth of the sample.

Regarding this clone: Its antigen remains undetermined. No clone much larger than this one lies a single base away; base qualities are absent.

Participants were included only if at least one PBMC sample before ART initiation and at least two post-ART samples were available. Every participant with HIV received treatment in the United States of America. Before DNA extraction, cryopreserved samples of roughly 1-10 million PBMC were thawed and washed. At the time of the earliest PBMC sample, participants with HIV were aged between roughly 20 and 54 years. PBMC samples from each participant spanned 1-4 timepoints before ART initiation and 2-8 timepoints after ART initiation, with a median of 7 samples. Serial HIV viral load, CD4+ T-cell count, ART history and demographic data were obtained for every participant. Genomic DNA was extracted from unsorted PBMC with a Qiagen kit on a QIAcube, processed in batches of 12 samples. Summary of the overall study and its limitations: Since PBMC availability was limited, sequencing covered only the TCR beta chain, with no alpha chain pairing. Because pre-ART samples had limited cell numbers, unsorted PBMC were profiled rather than sorted CD4+ and CD8+ T cells. Compared with controls, HIV repertoires had narrower CDR3 length ranges, and the network structure pointed to an antigen-experienced repertoire that shifted only slightly toward naive after ART. No data were available on ART adherence, viral resistance or therapy changes, limiting inferences about post-ART repertoire changes. The samples were dated from about 2003 to 2018, and the ART regimens that were used may be less effective than current ART regimens. ART initiation was associated with a significant increase in TRB diversity, but diversity stayed significantly below transplant donor controls even after long-term ART. At every time point, the repertoire was dominated by expanded TRB clones first identified before ART initiation, although this dominance fluctuated and, in many PLHIV, declined after ART.

This TCR was sampled from a woman between 40 and 55 years old with HIV. Sequenced material: unsorted PBMCs, taken 2.3 years after starting antiretroviral therapy. The chain was built from TRBV4-1 and TRBJ2-7; confidence is insufficient to name the D gene. The DNA sequence reads TGCGCCAGCAGTCATCCTGGGGCCTACGAGCAGTACTTC. Its protein is CASSHPGAYEQYF.